The next 7 T cell receptor beta chains were all read from a single sample in a study of blood T cell repertoires in COVID-19. Here immunoSEQ multiplex PCR was the method, and the copy in TCRdb shows in-frame clones only, minus some. The sample includes around 70,000 clones, 80% to 95% of them seen just once. Source material: peripheral blood. Every receptor here comes from an older woman with active COVID-19.

This chain joins TRBV19 and TRBJ2-7; 12 bases agree with TRBD2. Germline values: CDR1 LNHDA, CDR2 SQIVND (reference sequence). The V segment lost 5 bases and the J segment 2 bases; nucleotides outside the gene matches: 1. The CDR3 loop spans 14 amino acids. The CDR3 coding sequence is TGTGCCAGTAGTGGACTAGCGGGACCCTACGAGCAGTACTTC. The encoded protein is CASSGLAGPYEQYF.

DNA for the CDR3: TGCGCCAGCAGTGTCGACGGGTACACTGAAGCTTTCTTT. This codes for CASSVDGYTEAFF. The gene calls are TRBV10-2 and TRBJ1-1; D uncertain. The germline V gene encodes CDR1 WSHSY and CDR2 SAAADI. The CDR3 is 13 amino acids. The V and J ends lost 4 bases and 3 bases respectively, with 9 bases between them.

The gene calls are TRBV5-4 and TRBJ1-4; weak D call: TRBD1 (5 bases). Germline V gene sequence: CDR1 SGHNT, CDR2 YYREEE (reference sequence). Trimming took 1 base from V and 6 from J, leaving 13 bases between them. The CDR3 has 15 amino acids. The CDR3 spells CASSLSQGIDEKLFF. The CDR3, as DNA: TGTGCCAGCAGCTTGAGCCAGGGAATAGATGAAAAACTGTTTTTT. The full variable domain, rest sourced from reference TRBV5-4 and TRBJ1-4, is ETGVTQSPTHLIKTRGQQVTLRCSSQSGHNTVSWYQQALGQGPQFIFQYYREEENGRGNFPPRFSGLQFPNYSSELNVNALELDDSALYLCASSLSQGIDEKLFFGSGTQLSVL.

The genes are TRBV7-9 and TRBJ1-2, with 7 bases identical to TRBD1. CDR1 and CDR2 from the germline V gene are SEHNR and FQNEAQ (reference sequence). The CDR3 is 12 amino acids. V was pared by 3 bases and J by 8 bases, with 3 bases of the junction left unmatched. The CDR3 nucleotides read TGTGCCAGCAGCTTGACAGGGAGCGGCTACACCTTC. Amino acids: CASSLTGSGYTF.

The chain has TRBV14 and TRBJ1-1; no clear D. The germline V gene encodes CDR1 SGHDN and CDR2 FVKESK. The CDR3 length is 15 residues. V lost 4 bases to trimming and J lost 2 bases, with 14 bases between them. CDR3 amino acids: CASSPLGLTNTEAFF. CDR3 DNA sequence: TGTGCCAGCAGCCCTCTCGGACTAACAAACACTGAAGCTTTCTTT. The full variable domain, in which reference TRBV14 and TRBJ1-1 provide the parts outside the CDR3, is EAGVTQFPSHSVIEKGQTVTLRCDPISGHDNLYWYRRVMGKEIKFLLHFVKESKQDESGMPNNRFLAERTGGTYSTLKVQPAELEDSGVYFCASSPLGLTNTEAFFGQGTRLTVV.

V usage is TRBV6-5 and J usage is TRBJ2-1; 7 bases agree with TRBD1. Germline-derived CDR1 and CDR2 are MNHEY and SVGAGI. The CDR3 has 15 amino acids. Losses at the gene ends were 0 bases for V and 9 bases for J; bases not matched to a gene: 8. CDR3 loop: CASSYSGGRKVEQFF. For the CDR3, the DNA is TGTGCCAGCAGTTACTCAGGGGGCAGGAAGGTTGAGCAGTTCTTC.

The V gene is TRBV9, the J gene TRBJ2-5, with TRBD2 matching 8 bases. The ends lost 0 bases at V and 4 bases at J; junction bases unmatched: 5. Germline CDR1 reads SGDLS; CDR2 reads YYNGEE. The CDR3 has 15 residues. DNA for the CDR3: TGTGCCAGCAGCGTAGGGGCGGGAGGAGTAGAGACCCAGTACTTC. This translates into CASSVGAGGVETQYF.